This TCR beta chain was identified during a study of T-cell memory formation after mild COVID-19. The overall study: Clustering of TCRs was largely donor specific. The study, taken as a whole, reports: The study detected some responding clones in pre-infection memory, suggesting cross-reactive memory joined. Shrinking CD4+ clones resided mostly in CM and EM, and CD8+ ones in EMRA.

TCR alpha and TCR beta cDNA libraries carrying sample barcodes and UMIs were produced by 5'RACE using constant-segment primers. Using its own MiXCR run on the 5' RACE reads, TCRdb lists one record per CDR3 protein. The table shows 120,000 to 150,000 distinct CDR3 sequences, with about a fifth occurring only once. In this sample, this clonotype turned up a few times. Its cognate antigen is unknown. This CDR3 is built from 14 residues. Between the trimmed V and J ends, which lost 5 bases and 9 bases, there was a span of 14 bases. The germline gives CDR1 MNHNS, CDR2 SASEGT. This receptor was obtained from an adult woman who had mild COVID-19 (a few samples of this study predate the infection). Cell type and time point are not known. The chain joins TRBV6-1 to TRBJ1-6; a possible D gene is TRBD1 (6 bases). Sample: PBMCs or a T cell subset sorted from them (not recorded which). The CDR3: CASSQQGLRSPLHF. DNA for the CDR3: TGTGCCAGCAGTCAACAGGGTTTGCGTTCACCCCTCCACTTT.